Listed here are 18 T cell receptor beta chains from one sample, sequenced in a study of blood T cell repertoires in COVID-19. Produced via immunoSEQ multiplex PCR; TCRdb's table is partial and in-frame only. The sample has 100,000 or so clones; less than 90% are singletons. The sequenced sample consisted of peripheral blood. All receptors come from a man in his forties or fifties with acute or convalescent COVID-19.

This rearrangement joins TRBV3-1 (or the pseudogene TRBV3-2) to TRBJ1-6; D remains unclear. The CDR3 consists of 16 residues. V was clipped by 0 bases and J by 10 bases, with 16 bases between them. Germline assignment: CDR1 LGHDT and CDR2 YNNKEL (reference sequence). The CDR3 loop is CASSQDGPGSYSPLHF. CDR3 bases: TGTGCCAGCAGCCAAGATGGGCCGGGATCCTACTCACCCCTCCACTTT.

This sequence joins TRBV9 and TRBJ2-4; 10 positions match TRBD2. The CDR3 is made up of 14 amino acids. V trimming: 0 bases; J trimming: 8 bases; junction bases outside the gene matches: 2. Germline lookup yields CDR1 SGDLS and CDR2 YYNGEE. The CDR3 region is CASSVGSGRDIQYF. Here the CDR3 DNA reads TGTGCCAGCAGCGTAGGGAGCGGGAGGGACATTCAGTACTTC.

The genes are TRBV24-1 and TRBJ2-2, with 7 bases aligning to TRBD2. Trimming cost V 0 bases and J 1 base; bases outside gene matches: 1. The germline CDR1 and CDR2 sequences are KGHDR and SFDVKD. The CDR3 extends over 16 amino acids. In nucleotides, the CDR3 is TGTGCCACCAGTGATTTGTCGGGAGGGAACACCGGGGAGCTGTTTTTT. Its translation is CATSDLSGGNTGELFF.

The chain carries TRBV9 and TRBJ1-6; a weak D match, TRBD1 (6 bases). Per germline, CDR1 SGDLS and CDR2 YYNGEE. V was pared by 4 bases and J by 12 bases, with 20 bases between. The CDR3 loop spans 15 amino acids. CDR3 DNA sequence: TGTGCCAGCAGCAGCCGGGACACCGGTTGGGGACCCCTCCACTTT. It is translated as CASSSRDTGWGPLHF.

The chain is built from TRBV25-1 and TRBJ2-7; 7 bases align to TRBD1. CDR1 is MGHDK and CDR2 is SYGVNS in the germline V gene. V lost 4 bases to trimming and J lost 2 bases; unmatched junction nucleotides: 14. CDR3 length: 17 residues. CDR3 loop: CASSASPPDRTTYEQYF. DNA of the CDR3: TGTGCCAGCAGTGCCTCTCCACCGGACAGGACAACCTACGAGCAGTACTTC.

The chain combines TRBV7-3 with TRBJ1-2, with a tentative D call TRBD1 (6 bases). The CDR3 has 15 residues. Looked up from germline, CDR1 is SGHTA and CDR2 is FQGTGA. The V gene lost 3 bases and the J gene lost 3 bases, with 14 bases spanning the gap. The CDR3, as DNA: TGTGCCAGCAGCTTGGACGATACAGGGTACTATGGCTACACCTTC. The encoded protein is CASSLDDTGYYGYTF.

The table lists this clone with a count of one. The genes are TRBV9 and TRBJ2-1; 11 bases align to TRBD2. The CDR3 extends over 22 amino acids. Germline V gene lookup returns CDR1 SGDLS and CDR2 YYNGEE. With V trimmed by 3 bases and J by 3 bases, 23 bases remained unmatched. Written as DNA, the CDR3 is TGTGCCAGCAGCGACCTCCTAGCGGGGGGTTCTAAAAAGCGCGGAGACTACAATGAGCAGTTCTTC. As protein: CASSDLLAGGSKKRGDYNEQFF.

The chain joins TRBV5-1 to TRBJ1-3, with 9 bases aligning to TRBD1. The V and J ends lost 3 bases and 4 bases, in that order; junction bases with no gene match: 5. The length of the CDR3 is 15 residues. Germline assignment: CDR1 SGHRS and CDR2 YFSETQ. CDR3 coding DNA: TGCGCCAGCAGCTCACAGGGGGCTGACGGAAACACCATATATTTT. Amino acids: CASSSQGADGNTIYF.

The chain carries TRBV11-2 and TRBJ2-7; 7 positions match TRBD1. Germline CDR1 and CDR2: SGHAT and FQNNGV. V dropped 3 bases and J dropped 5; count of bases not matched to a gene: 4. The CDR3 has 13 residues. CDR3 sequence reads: CASSLNRGNEQYF. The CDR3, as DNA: TGTGCCAGCAGCTTGAACAGGGGAAACGAGCAGTACTTC.

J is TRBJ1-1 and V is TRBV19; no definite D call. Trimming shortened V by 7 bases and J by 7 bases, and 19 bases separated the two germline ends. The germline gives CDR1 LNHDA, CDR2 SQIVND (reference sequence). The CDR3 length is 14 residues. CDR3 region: CASTLSLFRGEAFF. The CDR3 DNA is TGTGCCAGTACCCTATCTCTTTTTCGAGGTGAAGCTTTCTTT.

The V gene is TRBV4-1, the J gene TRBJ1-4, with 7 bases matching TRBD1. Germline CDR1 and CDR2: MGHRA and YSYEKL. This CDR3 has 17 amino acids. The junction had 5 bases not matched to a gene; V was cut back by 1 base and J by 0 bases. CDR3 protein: CASSQVGTAPTNEKLFF. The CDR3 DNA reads TGCGCCAGCAGCCAAGTTGGGACAGCTCCAACTAATGAAAAACTGTTTTTT.

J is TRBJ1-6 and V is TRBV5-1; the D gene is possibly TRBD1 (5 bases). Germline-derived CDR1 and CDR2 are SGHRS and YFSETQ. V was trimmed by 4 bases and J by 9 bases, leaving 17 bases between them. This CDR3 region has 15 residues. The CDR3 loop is CASSPGVSAVSPLHF. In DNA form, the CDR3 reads TGCGCCAGCAGCCCGGGGGTTAGTGCGGTTTCACCCCTCCACTTT.

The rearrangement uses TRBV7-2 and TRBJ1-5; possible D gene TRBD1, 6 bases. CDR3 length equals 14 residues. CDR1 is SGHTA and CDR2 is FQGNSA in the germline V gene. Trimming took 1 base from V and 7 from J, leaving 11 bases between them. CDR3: CASSLVQGSQPQHF. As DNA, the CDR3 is TGTGCCAGCAGCTTAGTACAGGGAAGCCAGCCCCAGCATTTT.

The CDR3 reads CASGRQGSPYGYTF. The CDR3 region has the DNA TGTGCCAGCGGTAGACAGGGGAGTCCCTATGGCTACACCTTC. The genes are TRBV6-5 and TRBJ1-2; 8 bases fit TRBD1. There are 14 residues in the CDR3. V lost 8 bases and J lost 4; bases outside the gene matches: 9. CDR1 is MNHEY, CDR2 SVGAGI, per germline.

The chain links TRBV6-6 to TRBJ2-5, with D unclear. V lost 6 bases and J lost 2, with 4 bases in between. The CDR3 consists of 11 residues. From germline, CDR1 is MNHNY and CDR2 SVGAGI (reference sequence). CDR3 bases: TGTGCCAGCAGCCAACAAGAGACCCAGTACTTC. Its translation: CASSQQETQYF.

Here the CDR3 reads CASSLIGNEQFF. In nucleotides, the CDR3 is TGTGCCAGCAGTTTAATCGGCAATGAGCAGTTCTTC. V gene TRBV27 combines with J gene TRBJ2-1, with D unclear. The germline V gene has CDR1 MNHEY and CDR2 SMNVEV (reference sequence). Between the trimmed V and J ends, which lost 2 bases and 6 bases, there was a span of 5 bases. This CDR3 contains 12 residues.

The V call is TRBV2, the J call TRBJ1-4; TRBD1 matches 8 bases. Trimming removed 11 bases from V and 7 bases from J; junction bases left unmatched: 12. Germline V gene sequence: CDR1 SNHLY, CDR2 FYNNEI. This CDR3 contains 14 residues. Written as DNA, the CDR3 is TGTGCCGGAACGGACAGGGAGGACGGTGAAAAACTGTTTTTT. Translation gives CAGTDREDGEKLFF.

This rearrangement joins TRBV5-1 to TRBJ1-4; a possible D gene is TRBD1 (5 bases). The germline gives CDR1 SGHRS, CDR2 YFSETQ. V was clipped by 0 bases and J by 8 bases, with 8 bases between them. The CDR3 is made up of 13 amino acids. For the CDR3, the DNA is TGCGCCAGCAGCTTGGATAGGGGAGAAAAACTGTTTTTT. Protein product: CASSLDRGEKLFF.